The subject of this entry is one T cell receptor (beta chain). The sample holds a few counts of this clonotype. Its antigen remains undetermined. No quality values exist for individual bases; no much larger clone is one base distant. Preparation of the library involved 5' RACE. Sequencing was carried out with an Illumina HiSeq 2000. A universal primer binding site was introduced by template switching, and a unique molecular identifier was present in the final cDNA, enabling accurate counting of TCR cDNA molecules. Specific primers in the conserved constant-segment region were used to synthesize first-strand cDNA for the TCR alpha and beta chains. To control for contamination, every cDNA library carried two barcodes: a SMART-Mk sample barcode plus Illumina barcodes. Two successive PCR steps introduced TruSeq adapter sequences along with Illumina sample barcodes. The TCR alpha and beta cDNA libraries were sequenced on the Illumina HiSeq platform using custom primers. Regarding the original processing steps: Unique molecular identifiers were extracted from raw reads with MiGEC, and CDR3 positions were determined with MiXCR. For each individual, recombination models were inferred using an EM algorithm with the repgenHMM and IGoR tools. The tcR package in R was used for shared clonotype analysis, with sharing normalized by the product of cloneset sizes. Out-of-frame nonproductive sequences were analyzed to study raw recombination free of thymic and clonal selection effects. TCRdb handled the public reads itself, with Q25 trimming in fastp and clone calling in MiXCR, and kept productive beta chains. Each entry merges the rows of one CDR3 protein and shows their most common DNA and genes. TCRdb's processing, not the study's, gives the V and J calls here. The sample contains fewer than 450,000 distinct CDR3 sequences, roughly 10% of them found a single time. The ten most abundant clones make up over 7% of the sample.

Every donor in the study was a healthy Caucasian. Three unrelated non-twin adults were also sequenced: a male aged 18 to 30, a male aged 50 to 60 and a female aged 50 to 60. Miltenyi CD45RO+ enrichment and human naive T-cell isolation kits were used to isolate memory (CD45RO+) and naive T cells from PBMC. The sample originates from a study of identical twins (dated by TCRdb to the mid-2010s). Regarding the research as a whole: To test whether fetal clonotypes persist, the study used deep sequencing on TCR alpha and beta repertoires from monozygotic twins, unrelated adults of various ages, and cord blood. Replicate twin experiments were performed at different times using different library preparation protocols to rule out contamination.

What the authors observed across the whole study: Invariant T cells such as MAIT and iNKT could partly confound zero-insertion analyses, though diverse VJ usage argued against this for most clonotypes. Recombination models systematically underestimated out-of-frame TCR alpha sharing in monozygotic twins but agreed with sharing between unrelated individuals. Abundant cord blood beta clonotypes had fewer insertions, young adult naive repertoires showed a similar but weaker trend, and memory repertoires showed no such trend. Compared with coincidental sharing between unrelated individuals, an excess of low generation-probability sequences was observed among out-of-frame TCR alpha sequences shared between twins. Because the same donors could not be followed over many years, conclusions were based on cross-sectional statistical analysis. Excess twin sharing in beta out-of-frame sequences was weaker because fewer shared sequences lowered the signal-to-noise ratio.

CDR1 LGHDT and CDR2 YNNKEL were looked up in the germline V gene (reference sequence). Ends trimmed: V by 4 bases, J by 14 bases; bases unmatched to a gene: 3. Measured from the cysteine to the phenylalanine, the CDR3 is 13 residues long. The retained sequence is limited to the CDR3, 39 bases, with the frame set at the first base. The sequencing input was naive T cells sorted from blood. Read against the paper, the sample's cell subset or site label means: cells isolated with a human naive T-cell isolation kit. This sequence uses TRBV3-1 and TRBJ2-1, with 15 junctional bases fitting TRBD2. The sequence came from a woman aged 50 to 65 in good health. The bases are TGTGCCAGCAGCCCGGGACTAGCGGGAGGAAAGTTCTTC. Translated, this gives CASSPGLAGGKFF.